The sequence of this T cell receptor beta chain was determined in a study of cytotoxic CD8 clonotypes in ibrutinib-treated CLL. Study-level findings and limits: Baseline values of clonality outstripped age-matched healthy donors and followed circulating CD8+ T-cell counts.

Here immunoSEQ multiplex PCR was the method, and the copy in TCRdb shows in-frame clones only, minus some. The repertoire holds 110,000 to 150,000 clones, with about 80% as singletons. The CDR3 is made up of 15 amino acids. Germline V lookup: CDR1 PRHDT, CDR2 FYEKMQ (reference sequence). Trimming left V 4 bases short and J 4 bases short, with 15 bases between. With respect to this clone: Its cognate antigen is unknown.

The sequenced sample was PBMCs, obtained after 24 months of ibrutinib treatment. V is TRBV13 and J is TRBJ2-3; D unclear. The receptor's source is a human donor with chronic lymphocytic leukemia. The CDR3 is CASSSRPVGPDTQYF. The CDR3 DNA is TGTGCCAGCAGCTCTAGACCGGTGGGTCCAGATACGCAGTATTTT.